These 17 T cell receptor beta chains share one sample of origin, sequenced in a study of CD8+CD57+ T cells in acquired aplastic anemia. The TCR beta profiling, which covered VDJ combination and CDR3 sequence, was carried out using genomic DNA as the template. TCRdb reprocessed the reads with MiXCR, giving one entry per CDR3 protein. The repertoire holds approximately 380,000 distinct CDR3 sequences, with about two thirds as singletons. The sample taken for sequencing was sorted CD4+, CD8+, or CD8+CD57+ T cells (not recorded which) from PBMCs. These TCRs come from a human donor in good health, serving as a control.

The chain has TRBV7-2 and TRBJ1-6; D not certain. This CDR3 has 16 amino acids. V lost 5 bases and J 16 bases, leaving 27 bases between the germline ends. Germline V gene sequence: CDR1 SGHTA, CDR2 FQGNSA. The CDR3 DNA sequence: TGTGCCAGCAGCACGCGACCGGACTCGGGGAATCTGTTTCTCCACTTT. It specifies CASSTRPDSGNLFLHF.

The chain has TRBV2 and TRBJ1-5; D not certain. The germline CDR1 and CDR2 sequences are SNHLY and FYNNEI. Trimming stripped 6 bases from V and 6 bases from J, with 21 bases between. The CDR3 runs to 16 residues. The CDR3 protein is CASSRRLGGESQPQHF. Written as DNA, the CDR3 is TGTGCCAGCAGCCGCCGTCTAGGTGGGGAGAGTCAGCCCCAGCATTTT.

Many counts were recorded for this clonotype. The chain couples TRBV27 to TRBJ2-5; TRBD2 is a possible D gene (5 bases). The ends were cut back, 4 bases at V and 6 bases at J, with 6 bases in the middle. Germline CDR1 reads MNHEY; CDR2 reads SMNVEV (reference sequence). The CDR3 has 11 amino acids. The CDR3 nucleotides read TGTGCCAGCAGTTCCGGGAAGACCCAGTACTTC. This gives the protein CASSSGKTQYF.

The chain recombines TRBV3-1 with TRBJ1-2; 9 nucleotides align to TRBD1. The CDR3 is 15 amino acids. Germline V gives CDR1 LGHDT, CDR2 YNNKEL (reference sequence). J gave up 6 bases and V 0 bases, and 5 bases lay outside the gene matches. In DNA, the CDR3 is TGTGCCAGCAGCCAAGACGGGACAGGGATCAATGGCTACACCTTC. It is translated as CASSQDGTGINGYTF.

This clonotype appeared once. In DNA form, the CDR3 reads TGTGCCAGCAGCTTAGCCCGGGGGTTCGACGAGCAGTACTTCTTT. It translates to CASSLARGFDEQYFF. The rearrangement links TRBV7-8 to TRBJ1-1; a possible D gene is TRBD1 (5 bases). V was shortened by 0 bases and J by 14 bases, with 22 bases between the two germline ends. Germline V gives CDR1 SGHVS, CDR2 FQNEAQ. The CDR3 runs to 15 residues. Filled out from reference TRBV7-8 and TRBJ1-1, the complete variable domain reads GAGVSQSPRYKVAKRGQDVALRCDPISGHVSLFWYQQALGQGPEFLTYFQNEAQLDKSGLPSDRFFAERPEGSVSTLKIQRTQQEDSAVYLCASSLARGFDEQYFFGQGTRLTVV.

The chain carries TRBV20-1 and TRBJ2-7, with D perhaps given as TRBD1 or TRBD2 (6 bases each). This CDR3 has 10 amino acids. The germline CDR1 and CDR2 sequences are DFQATT and SNEGSKA (reference sequence). The chain's CDR3 is CSATAQGRTV. The DNA of the CDR3 is TGCAGTGCCACAGCGCAGGGGAGGACTGTC.

With respect to this clonotype: At one end, the junction sequence differs from germline, possibly due to a read error. This chain connects TRBV7-2 to TRBJ2-5; D may be TRBD1 or TRBD2 (5 bases each). This CDR3 contains 13 residues. CDR1 SGHTA and CDR2 FQGNSA come from the germline V gene. The CDR3 bases are TGTGCAAGCAGCCATAGCCTACGGGGCGGTCAGCCCTTC. Protein sequence: CASSHSLRGGQPF.

This clonotype was observed at least ten times. This rearrangement joins TRBV6-5 to TRBJ1-6; the D gene is possibly TRBD1 (6 bases). Germline V gene lookup returns CDR1 MNHEY and CDR2 SVGAGI. Between the trimmed V and J ends, which lost 6 bases and 10 bases, there was a span of 13 bases. CDR3 length: 13 amino acids. The DNA of the CDR3 is TGTGCCAGCAGCCGGGGGGGCGAATCACCCCTCCACTTT. Encoded protein: CASSRGGESPLHF.

Of note for this clonotype: A junction boundary mismatches the germline segment, possibly from a read error. The chain carries TRBV7-2 and TRBJ2-7, with 7 bases identical to TRBD1. Germline V lookup: CDR1 SGHTA, CDR2 FQGNSA. The CDR3 covers 16 residues. The CDR3 here is CASSSFGQGGPYVQYF. CDR3 DNA sequence: TGTGCCAGCAGCTCATTCGGTCAAGGGGGCCCATACGTGCAGTACTTC.

This clonotype was observed at least ten times. This chain connects TRBV9 to TRBJ1-3; 7 bases are shared with TRBD1. The V gene end was trimmed by 0 bases and the J gene end by 0 bases; junction bases not matched to a gene: 3. Germline V lookup: CDR1 SGDLS, CDR2 YYNGEE. This CDR3 is built from 16 residues. The CDR3 loop reads CASSVVGGLSGNTIYF. In DNA form, the CDR3 reads TGTGCCAGCAGCGTAGTAGGGGGCCTCTCTGGAAACACCATATATTTT.

The chain has TRBV7-2 and TRBJ2-5, with D tentatively TRBD2 (5 bases). The length of the CDR3 is 14 residues. The ends were cut back, 6 bases at V and 5 bases at J, with 16 bases in the middle. Looked up from germline, CDR1 is SGHTA and CDR2 is FQGNSA. CDR3 coding DNA: TGTGCCAGCAGTGGACGGGGAGTGTGGGAGACCCAGTACTTC. This sequence encodes CASSGRGVWETQYF. The whole variable domain, remainder taken from reference TRBV7-2 and TRBJ2-5, is GAGVSQSPSNKVTEKGKDVELRCDPISGHTALYWYRQSLGQGLEFLIYFQGNSAPDKSGLPSDRFSAERTGGSVSTLTIQRTQQEDSAVYLCASSGRGVWETQYFGPGTRLLVL.

On this clonotype itself: At one of its ends the junction is not consistent with the germline gene, which may arise from a read error. The V call is TRBV7-3, the J call TRBJ1-4; TRBD1 is a possible D gene (5 bases). CDR3 size: 14 residues. Per germline, CDR1 SGHTA and CDR2 FQGTGA. This CDR3 is CASSWTISKANHGF. The CDR3 coding sequence is TGTGCCAGCAGTTGGACAATTAGCAAAGCTAACCATGGCTTT.

The rearrangement uses TRBV5-1 and TRBJ1-6; maybe TRBD1 (6 bases). From germline, CDR1 is SGHRS and CDR2 YFSETQ. V was trimmed by 7 bases and J by 15 bases, leaving 20 bases between them. The CDR3 spans 13 residues. The CDR3 sequence is CASRPGRGARLHF. DNA for the CDR3: TGCGCCAGCCGACCAGGCAGGGGTGCACGCCTCCACTTT.

The chain joins TRBV20-1 to TRBJ2-5, with 7 positions matching TRBD2. The V segment lost 3 bases and the J segment 4 bases; nucleotides outside the gene matches: 5. This CDR3 contains 13 residues. Looked up from germline, CDR1 is DFQATT and CDR2 is SNEGSKA (reference sequence). CDR3 nucleotides: TGCAGTGCTAGTGGGGAGGGTTTAGAGACCCAGTACTTC. This codes for CSASGEGLETQYF.

The J gene is TRBJ2-2, the V gene TRBV7-2, with 10 nucleotides matching TRBD2. Germline V gene lookup returns CDR1 SGHTA and CDR2 FQGNSA. The length of the CDR3 is 16 residues. With V trimmed by 4 bases and J by 1 base, 3 bases remained unmatched. The CDR3 region is CASSSIAGGNTGELFF. The CDR3 DNA sequence: TGTGCCAGCAGCTCAATAGCGGGAGGGAACACCGGGGAGCTGTTTTTT.

A word on this clonotype: The germline gene is not matched at one end of the junction; a read error may be the cause. The chain joins TRBV7-2 to TRBJ1-5; D perhaps matches TRBD1 (5 bases). Germline CDR1 is SGHTA and CDR2 is FQGNSA. This CDR3 is built from 13 residues. CDR3 loop: CASSLAWQGAHPF. The CDR3 coding sequence is TGTGCCAGCAGCTTAGCGTGGCAGGGTGCCCACCCCTTC.

V is TRBV6-2 or TRBV6-3 and J is TRBJ1-3, with a tentative D call TRBD1 (6 bases). V shed 6 bases and J shed 0 bases, with 12 bases lying between them. Per the germline V gene, CDR1 is MNHEY and CDR2 is SVGEGT. This CDR3 spans 15 amino acids. CDR3: CASRNGGNSGNTIYF. The CDR3 DNA follows: TGTGCCAGCAGAAACGGGGGCAACTCTGGAAACACCATATATTTT.